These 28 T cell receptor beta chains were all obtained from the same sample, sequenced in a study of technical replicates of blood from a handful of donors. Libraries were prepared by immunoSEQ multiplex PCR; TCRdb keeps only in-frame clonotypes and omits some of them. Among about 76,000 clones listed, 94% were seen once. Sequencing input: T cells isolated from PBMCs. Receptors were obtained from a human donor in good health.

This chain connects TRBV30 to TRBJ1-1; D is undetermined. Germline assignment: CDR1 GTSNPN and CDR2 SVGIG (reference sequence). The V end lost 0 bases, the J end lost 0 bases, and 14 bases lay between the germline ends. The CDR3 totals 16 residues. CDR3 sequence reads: CAWSVLAFTMNTEAFF. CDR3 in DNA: TGTGCCTGGAGTGTACTTGCTTTTACGATGAACACTGAAGCTTTCTTT.

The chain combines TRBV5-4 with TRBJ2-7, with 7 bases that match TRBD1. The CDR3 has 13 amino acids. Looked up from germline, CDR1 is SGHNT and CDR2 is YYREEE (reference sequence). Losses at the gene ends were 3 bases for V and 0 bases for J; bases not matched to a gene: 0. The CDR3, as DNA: TGTGCCAGCAGCTGGGACAGCTCCTACGAGCAGTACTTC. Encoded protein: CASSWDSSYEQYF. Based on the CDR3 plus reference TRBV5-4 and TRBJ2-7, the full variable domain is ETGVTQSPTHLIKTRGQQVTLRCSSQSGHNTVSWYQQALGQGPQFIFQYYREEENGRGNFPPRFSGLQFPNYSSELNVNALELDDSALYLCASSWDSSYEQYFGPGTRLTVT.

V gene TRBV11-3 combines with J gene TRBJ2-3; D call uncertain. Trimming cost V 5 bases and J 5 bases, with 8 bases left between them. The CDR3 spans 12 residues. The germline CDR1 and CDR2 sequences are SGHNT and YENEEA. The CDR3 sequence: CASSLELDTQYF. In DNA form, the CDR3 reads TGTGCCAGCAGCCTCGAGCTAGATACGCAGTATTTT. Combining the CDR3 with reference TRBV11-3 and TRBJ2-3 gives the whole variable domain EAGVVQSPRYKIIEKKQPVAFWCNPISGHNTLYWYLQNLGQGPELLIRYENEEAVDDSQLPKDRFSAERLKGVDSTLKIQPAELGDSAVYLCASSLELDTQYFGPGTRLTVL.

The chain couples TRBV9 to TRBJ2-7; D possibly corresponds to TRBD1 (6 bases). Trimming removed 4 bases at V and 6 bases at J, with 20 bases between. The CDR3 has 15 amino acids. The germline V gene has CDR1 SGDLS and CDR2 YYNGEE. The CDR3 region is CASSPLQGLSGEQYF. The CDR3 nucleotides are TGTGCCAGCAGCCCCCTTCAGGGGTTGAGTGGCGAGCAGTACTTC.

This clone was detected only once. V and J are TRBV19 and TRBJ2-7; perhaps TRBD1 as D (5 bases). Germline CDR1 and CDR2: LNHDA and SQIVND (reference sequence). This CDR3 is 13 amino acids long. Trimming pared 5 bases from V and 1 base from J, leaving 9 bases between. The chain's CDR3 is CASSPQDSYEQYF. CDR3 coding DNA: TGTGCCAGTAGTCCACAGGATTCCTACGAGCAGTACTTC.

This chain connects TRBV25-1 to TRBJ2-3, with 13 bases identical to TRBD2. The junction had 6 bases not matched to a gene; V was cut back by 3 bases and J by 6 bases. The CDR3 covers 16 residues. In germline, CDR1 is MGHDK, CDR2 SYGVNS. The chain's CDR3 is CASSDSTSGRGDTQYF. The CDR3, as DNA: TGTGCCAGCAGTGACTCCACTAGCGGGAGGGGGGATACGCAGTATTTT.

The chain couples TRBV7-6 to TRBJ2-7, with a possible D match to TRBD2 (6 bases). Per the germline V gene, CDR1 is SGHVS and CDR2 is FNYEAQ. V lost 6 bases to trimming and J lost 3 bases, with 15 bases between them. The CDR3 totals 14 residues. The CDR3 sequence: CASSNWRGYYEQYF. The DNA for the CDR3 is TGTGCCAGCAGTAATTGGAGGGGTTACTACGAGCAGTACTTC.

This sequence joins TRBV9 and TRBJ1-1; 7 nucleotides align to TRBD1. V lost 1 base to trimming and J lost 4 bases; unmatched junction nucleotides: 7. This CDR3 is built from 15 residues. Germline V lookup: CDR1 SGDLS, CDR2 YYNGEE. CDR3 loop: CASSVNPGGTTEAFF. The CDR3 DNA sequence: TGTGCCAGCAGCGTAAACCCAGGGGGGACCACTGAAGCTTTCTTT.

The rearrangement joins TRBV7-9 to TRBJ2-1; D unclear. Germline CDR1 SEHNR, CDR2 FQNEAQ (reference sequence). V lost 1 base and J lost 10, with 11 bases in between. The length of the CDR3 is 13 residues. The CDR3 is CASSLGAQLEQFF. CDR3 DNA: TGTGCCAGCAGCTTAGGGGCGCAGCTAGAGCAGTTCTTC.

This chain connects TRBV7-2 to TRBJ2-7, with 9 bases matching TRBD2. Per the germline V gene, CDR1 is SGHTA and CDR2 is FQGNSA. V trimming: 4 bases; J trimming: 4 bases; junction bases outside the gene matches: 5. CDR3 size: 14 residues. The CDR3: CASSSGTSFYEQYF. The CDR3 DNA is TGTGCCAGCAGCTCCGGGACTAGCTTTTACGAGCAGTACTTC.

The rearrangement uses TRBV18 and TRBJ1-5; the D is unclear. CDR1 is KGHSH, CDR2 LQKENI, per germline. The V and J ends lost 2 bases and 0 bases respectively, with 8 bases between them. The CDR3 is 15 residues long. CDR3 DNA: TGTGCCAGCTCACCAACAGACTATAGCAATCAGCCCCAGCATTTT. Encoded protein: CASSPTDYSNQPQHF.

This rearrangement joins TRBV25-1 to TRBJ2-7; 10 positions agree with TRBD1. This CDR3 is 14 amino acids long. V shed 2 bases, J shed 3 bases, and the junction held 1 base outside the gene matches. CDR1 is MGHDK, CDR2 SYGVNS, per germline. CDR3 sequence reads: CASSEGTGDYEQYF. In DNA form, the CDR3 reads TGTGCCAGCAGTGAAGGGACAGGGGACTACGAGCAGTACTTC.

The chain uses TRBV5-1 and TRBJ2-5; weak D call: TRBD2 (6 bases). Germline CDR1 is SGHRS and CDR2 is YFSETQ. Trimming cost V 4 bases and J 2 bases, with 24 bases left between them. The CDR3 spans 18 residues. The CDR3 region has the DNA TGCGCCAGCAGCGCTAATAACCACGGAATAGCGGTTCAAGAGACCCAGTACTTC. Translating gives CASSANNHGIAVQETQYF.

The CDR3 region has the DNA TGTGCCAGCAGCCAAGATTACGGCCGGGACAGGGGAGCTTTCTTT. Protein product: CASSQDYGRDRGAFF. The chain couples TRBV4-2 to TRBJ1-1; TRBD1 matches 10 bases. J was trimmed by 10 bases and V by 0 bases; bases with no gene match: 8. Per the germline V gene, CDR1 is LGHNA and CDR2 is YNFKEQ. This CDR3 has 15 amino acids.

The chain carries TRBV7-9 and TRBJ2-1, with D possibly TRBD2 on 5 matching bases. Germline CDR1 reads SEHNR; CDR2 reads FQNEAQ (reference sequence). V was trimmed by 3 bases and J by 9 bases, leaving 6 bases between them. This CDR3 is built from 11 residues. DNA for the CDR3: TGTGCCAGCAGCTTTGGGAGTGAGCAGTTCTTC. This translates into CASSFGSEQFF.

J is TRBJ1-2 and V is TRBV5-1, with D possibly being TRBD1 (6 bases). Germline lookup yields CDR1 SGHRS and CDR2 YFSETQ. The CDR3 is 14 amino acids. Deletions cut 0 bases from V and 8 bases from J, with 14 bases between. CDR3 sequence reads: CASSLDLGARGYTF. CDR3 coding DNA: TGCGCCAGCAGCTTGGATCTGGGGGCGCGGGGCTACACCTTC.

The CDR3 here is CASSLFSGEQYF. As DNA, the CDR3 is TGCGCCAGCAGCTTGTTTAGTGGCGAGCAGTACTTC. This chain links TRBV5-1 with TRBJ2-7, with no clear D. The germline V gene has CDR1 SGHRS and CDR2 YFSETQ. The CDR3 runs 12 residues. Trimming shortened V by 1 base and J by 6 bases, and 8 bases separated the two germline ends.

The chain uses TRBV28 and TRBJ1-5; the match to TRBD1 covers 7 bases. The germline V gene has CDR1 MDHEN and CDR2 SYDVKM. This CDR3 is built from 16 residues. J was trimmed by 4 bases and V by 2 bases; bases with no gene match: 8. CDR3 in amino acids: CASSLQGGRTNQPQHF. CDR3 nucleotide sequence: TGTGCCAGCAGTTTACAGGGGGGCCGGACTAATCAGCCCCAGCATTTT. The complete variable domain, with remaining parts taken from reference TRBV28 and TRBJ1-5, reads DVKVTQSSRYLVKRTGEKVFLECVQDMDHENMFWYRQDPGLGLRLIYFSYDVKMKEKGDIPEGYSVSREKKERFSLILESASTNQTSMYLCASSLQGGRTNQPQHFGDGTRLSIL.

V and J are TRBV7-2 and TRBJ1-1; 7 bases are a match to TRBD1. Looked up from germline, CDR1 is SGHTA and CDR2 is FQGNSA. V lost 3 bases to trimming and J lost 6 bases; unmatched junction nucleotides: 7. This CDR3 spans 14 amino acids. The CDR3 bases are TGTGCCAGCAGCTTCTCGACAGGGAAGGCTGAAGCTTTCTTT. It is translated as CASSFSTGKAEAFF.

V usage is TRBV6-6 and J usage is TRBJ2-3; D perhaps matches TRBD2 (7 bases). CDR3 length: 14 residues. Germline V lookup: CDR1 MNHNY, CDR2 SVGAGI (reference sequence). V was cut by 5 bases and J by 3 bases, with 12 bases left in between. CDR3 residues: CASSRGGETDTQYF. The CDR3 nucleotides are TGTGCCAGCAGTAGGGGGGGTGAAACAGATACGCAGTATTTT.

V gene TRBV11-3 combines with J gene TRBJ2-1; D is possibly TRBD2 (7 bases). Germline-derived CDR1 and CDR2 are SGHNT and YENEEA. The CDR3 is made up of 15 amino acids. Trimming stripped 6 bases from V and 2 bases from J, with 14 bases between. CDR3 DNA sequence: TGTGCCAGCAGAGGAGGGGGGGACACCTACAATGAGCAGTTCTTC. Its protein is CASRGGGDTYNEQFF.

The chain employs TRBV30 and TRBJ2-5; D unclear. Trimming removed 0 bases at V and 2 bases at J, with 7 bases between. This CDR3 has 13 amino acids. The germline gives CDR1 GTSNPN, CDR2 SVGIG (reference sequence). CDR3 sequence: CAWSVVSQETQYF. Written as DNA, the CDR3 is TGTGCCTGGAGTGTCGTCAGTCAAGAGACCCAGTACTTC. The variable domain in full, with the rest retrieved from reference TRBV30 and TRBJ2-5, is SQTIHQWPATLVQPVGSPLSLECTVEGTSNPNLYWYRQAAGRGLQLLFYSVGIGQISSEVPQNLSASRPQDRQFILSSKKLLLSDSGFYLCAWSVVSQETQYFGPGTRLLVL.

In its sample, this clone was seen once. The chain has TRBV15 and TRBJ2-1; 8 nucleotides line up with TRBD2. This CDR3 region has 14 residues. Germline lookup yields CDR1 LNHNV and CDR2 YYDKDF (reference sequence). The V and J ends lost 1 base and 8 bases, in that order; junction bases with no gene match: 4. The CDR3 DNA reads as TGTGCCACCAGCAGAGTGACTAGCGTTTATGAGCAGTTCTTC. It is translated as CATSRVTSVYEQFF. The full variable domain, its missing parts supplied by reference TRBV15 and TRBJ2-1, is DAMVIQNPRYQVTQFGKPVTLSCSQTLNHNVMYWYQQKSSQAPKLLFHYYDKDFNNEADTPDNFQSRRPNTSFCFLDIRSPGLGDTAMYLCATSRVTSVYEQFFGPGTRLTVL.

This chain's CDR3 is CAVGTSLGAGTQYF. CDR3 DNA sequence: TGTGCCGTAGGGACTAGCTTGGGAGCGGGGACCCAGTACTTC. This chain joins TRBV2 and TRBJ2-5; 9 bases match TRBD2. Germline loops: CDR1 SNHLY, CDR2 FYNNEI. The CDR3 has 14 residues. The junction had 14 bases not matched to a gene; V was cut back by 11 bases and J by 7 bases.

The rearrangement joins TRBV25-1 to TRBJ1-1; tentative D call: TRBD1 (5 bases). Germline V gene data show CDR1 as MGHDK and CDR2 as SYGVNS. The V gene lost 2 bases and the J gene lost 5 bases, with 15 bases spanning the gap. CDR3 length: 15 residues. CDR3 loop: CASSESRFRGTEAFF. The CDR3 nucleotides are TGTGCCAGCAGTGAAAGCAGGTTCCGGGGGACTGAAGCTTTCTTT. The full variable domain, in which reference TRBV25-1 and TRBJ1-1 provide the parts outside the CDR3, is EADIYQTPRYLVIGTGKKITLECSQTMGHDKMYWYQQDPGMELHLIHYSYGVNSTEKGDLSSESTVSRIRTEHFPLTLESARPSHTSQYLCASSESRFRGTEAFFGQGTRLTVV.

The CDR3: CASSYSWHTEAFF. Here the CDR3 DNA reads TGTGCCAGCAGTTACTCCTGGCACACTGAAGCTTTCTTT. This chain connects TRBV6-6 to TRBJ1-1; D is unresolved. Germline CDR1 MNHNY, CDR2 SVGAGI (reference sequence). V was clipped by 0 bases and J by 3 bases, with 5 bases between them. CDR3 length: 13 amino acids.

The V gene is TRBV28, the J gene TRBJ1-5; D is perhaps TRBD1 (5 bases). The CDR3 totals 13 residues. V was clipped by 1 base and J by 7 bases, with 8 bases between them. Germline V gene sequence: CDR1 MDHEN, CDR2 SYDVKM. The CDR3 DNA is TGTGCCAGCAGTTTATCTGGGGGGCAGCCCCAGCATTTT. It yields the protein CASSLSGGQPQHF.

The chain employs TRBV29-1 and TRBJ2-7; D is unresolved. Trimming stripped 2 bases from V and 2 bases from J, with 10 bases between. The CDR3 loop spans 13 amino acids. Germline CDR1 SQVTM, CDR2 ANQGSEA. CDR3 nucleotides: TGCAGCGTTGAAATTGAGGAACCCTACGAGCAGTACTTC. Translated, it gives CSVEIEEPYEQYF.